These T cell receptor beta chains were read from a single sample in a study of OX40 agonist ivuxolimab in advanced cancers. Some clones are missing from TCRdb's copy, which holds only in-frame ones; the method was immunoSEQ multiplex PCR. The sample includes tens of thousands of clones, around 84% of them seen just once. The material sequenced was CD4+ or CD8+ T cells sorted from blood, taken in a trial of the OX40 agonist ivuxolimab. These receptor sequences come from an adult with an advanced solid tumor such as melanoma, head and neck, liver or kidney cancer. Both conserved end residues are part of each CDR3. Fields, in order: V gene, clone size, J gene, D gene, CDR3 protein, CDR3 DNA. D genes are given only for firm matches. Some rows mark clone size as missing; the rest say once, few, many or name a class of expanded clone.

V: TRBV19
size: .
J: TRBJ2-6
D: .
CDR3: CASSIKAGRSGANVLTF
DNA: TGTGCCAGTAGTATAAAAGCGGGCCGCTCTGGGGCCAACGTCCTGACTTTC

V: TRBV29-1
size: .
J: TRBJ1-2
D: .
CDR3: CSVEEQRKNYGYTF
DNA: TGCAGCGTTGAAGAACAGAGAAAAAACTATGGCTACACCTTC

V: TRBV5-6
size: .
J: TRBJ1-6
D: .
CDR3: CASSLWEDSPLHF
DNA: TGTGCCAGCAGCTTATGGGAGGATTCACCCCTCCACTTT

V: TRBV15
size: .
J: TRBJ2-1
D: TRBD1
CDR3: CATSTQQGATYNEQFF
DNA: TGTGCCACCAGCACACAACAGGGGGCTACCTACAATGAGCAGTTCTTC

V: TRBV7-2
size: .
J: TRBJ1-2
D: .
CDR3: CASSLGGALLGGYTF
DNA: TGTGCCAGCAGCTTAGGAGGGGCGCTCCTGGGGGGCTACACCTTC

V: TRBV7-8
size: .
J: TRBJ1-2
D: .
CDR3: CASSLGPFYGYTF
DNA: TGTGCCAGCAGCTTAGGGCCTTTCTATGGCTACACCTTC

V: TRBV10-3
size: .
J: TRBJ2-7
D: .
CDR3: CAISPGTAGGYEQYF
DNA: TGTGCCATCAGCCCAGGGACAGCCGGGGGCTACGAGCAGTACTTC

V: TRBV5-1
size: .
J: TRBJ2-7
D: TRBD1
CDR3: CASSAGDRSYEQYF
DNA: TGCGCCAGCAGCGCAGGGGACAGATCCTACGAGCAGTACTTC

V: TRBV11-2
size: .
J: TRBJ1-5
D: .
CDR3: CASSLGRLDQPQHF
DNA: TGTGCCAGCAGCTTAGGAAGGTTGGATCAGCCCCAGCATTTT

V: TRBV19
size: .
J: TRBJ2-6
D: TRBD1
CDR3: CASNKQGAGVLTF
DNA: TGTGCCAGTAATAAACAGGGGGCAGGCGTCCTGACTTTC

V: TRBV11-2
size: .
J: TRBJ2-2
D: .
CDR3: CASSFFTANTGELFF
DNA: TGTGCCAGCAGCTTCTTTACCGCGAACACCGGGGAGCTGTTTTTT

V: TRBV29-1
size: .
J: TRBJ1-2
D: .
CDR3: CSVWEPNYGYTF
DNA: TGCAGCGTTTGGGAGCCTAACTATGGCTACACCTTC

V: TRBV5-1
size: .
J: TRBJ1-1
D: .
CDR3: CASSSDPNTEAFF
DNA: TGCGCCAGCAGCTCGGACCCGAACACTGAAGCTTTCTTT

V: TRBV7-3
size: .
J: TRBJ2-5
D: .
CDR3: CASSHGGRGETQYF
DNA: TGTGCCAGCAGCCACGGGGGTAGAGGGGAGACCCAGTACTTC

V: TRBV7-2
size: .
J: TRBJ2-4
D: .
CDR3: CASSPSAEAKNIQYF
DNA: TGTGCCAGCAGCCCATCGGCGGAAGCCAAAAACATTCAGTACTTC

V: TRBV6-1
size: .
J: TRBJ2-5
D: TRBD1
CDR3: CASSVGGDRGLKTQYF
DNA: TGTGCCAGCAGTGTCGGGGGGGACAGGGGGCTAAAGACCCAGTACTTC

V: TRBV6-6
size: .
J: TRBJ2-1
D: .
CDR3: CASSYKTDQFF
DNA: TGTGCCAGCAGTTACAAAACGGATCAGTTCTTC

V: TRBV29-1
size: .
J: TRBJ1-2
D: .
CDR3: CSVEAPDNYGYTF
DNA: TGCAGCGTTGAAGCCCCGGATAACTATGGCTACACCTTC

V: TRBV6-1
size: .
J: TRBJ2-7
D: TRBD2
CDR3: CASSEKSGAVYSYEQYF
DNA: TGTGCCAGCAGTGAGAAAAGCGGGGCAGTGTACTCCTACGAGCAGTACTTC

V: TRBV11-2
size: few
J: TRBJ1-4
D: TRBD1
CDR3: CASSQGGWGRTNEKLFF
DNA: TGTGCCAGCAGCCAGGGGGGATGGGGGCGAACTAATGAAAAACTGTTTTTT

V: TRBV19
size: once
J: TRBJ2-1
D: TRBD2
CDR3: CASKLAGGPYNEQFF
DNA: TGTGCCAGTAAGCTAGCGGGGGGGCCCTACAATGAGCAGTTCTTC

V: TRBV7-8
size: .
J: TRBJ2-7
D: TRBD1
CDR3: CASSLARQTGGFHEQYF
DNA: TGTGCCAGCAGCTTAGCCCGTCAGACAGGGGGCTTCCACGAGCAGTACTTC

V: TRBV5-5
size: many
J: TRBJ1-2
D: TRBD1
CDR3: CASSFPGQAALRGYTF
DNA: TGTGCCAGCAGCTTTCCAGGACAGGCCGCTTTAAGGGGCTACACCTTC

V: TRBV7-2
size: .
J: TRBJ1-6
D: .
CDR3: CASSLRAGPYNSPLHF
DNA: TGTGCCAGCAGCTTGCGGGCCGGGCCATATAATTCACCCCTCCACTTT

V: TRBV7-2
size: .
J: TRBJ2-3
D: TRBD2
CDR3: CASSSRPGLAGGPDTQYF
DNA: TGTGCCAGCAGCTCAAGACCGGGACTAGCGGGAGGGCCAGATACGCAGTATTTT

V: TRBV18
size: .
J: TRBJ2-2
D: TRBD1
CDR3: CASSPGQGDTGELFF
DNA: TGTGCCAGCTCACCGGGACAGGGCGACACCGGGGAGCTGTTTTTT

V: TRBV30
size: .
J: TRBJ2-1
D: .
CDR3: CAWSGAIDYNEQFF
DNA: TGTGCCTGGAGTGGAGCGATAGACTACAATGAGCAGTTCTTC